Below, 3 T cell receptor beta chains from the same sample are listed, as sequenced in a study of cytomegalovirus exposure and HLA in healthy donors. It was with 60 Vbeta and 13 Jbeta primers that the PCR ran. Method: immunoSEQ multiplex PCR; TCRdb's copy keeps in-frame clones and lacks some. The sample carries around 130,000 clones, roughly 79% recorded once. The source material was PBMCs. The origin of the receptors is a middle-aged woman in good health and CMV-seronegative.

The DNA for the CDR3 is TGTGCCAGCAGTGTTCTAGCGGGAGCGGGTTACAATGAGCAGTTCTTC. Residues: CASSVLAGAGYNEQFF. V usage is TRBV6-4 and J usage is TRBJ2-1, with 10 bases aligning to TRBD2. The CDR3 is 16 residues long. The germline gives CDR1 MRHNA, CDR2 SNTAGT. Trimming at V came to 4 bases and at J to 4 bases, leaving 7 bases not matched to a gene.

For this clone: At one of its ends the junction is not consistent with the germline gene, which may arise from a read error. The chain uses TRBV7-9 and TRBJ2-7; D is undetermined. Per germline, CDR1 SEHNR and CDR2 FQNEAQ (reference sequence). The CDR3 is made up of 11 amino acids. The CDR3 here is CSSSLTEEQYF. CDR3 DNA sequence: TGTTCCAGCAGCTTAACAGAAGAGCAGTACTTC.

The chain employs TRBV27 and TRBJ1-2; 9 bases are a match to TRBD1. Germline lookup yields CDR1 MNHEY and CDR2 SMNVEV (reference sequence). The J segment lost 3 bases and the V segment lost 5 bases, leaving 1 base of the junction unmatched. CDR3 length: 13 amino acids. Written as DNA, the CDR3 is TGTGCCAGCAGTGGACAGGGGCACTATGGCTACACCTTC. This codes for CASSGQGHYGYTF.